Sequencing of this T cell receptor beta chain was carried out in a study of cytomegalovirus exposure and HLA in healthy donors. Study results and caveats: The classifier, whose performance was assessed in both the original and validation cohorts, reportedly diagnosed cytomegalovirus status with high specificity and sensitivity. Across donors, most TCRs were seen rarely, yet some public ones were widespread.

Generated by immunoSEQ multiplex PCR, the TCRdb table keeps only in-frame clones and is missing some. The table includes fewer than 120,000 clones, approximately 88% detected once. Regarding this clone: The antigen is not known.

Germline CDR1 reads LGHNA; CDR2 reads YSLEER. Trimming removed 0 bases from V and 5 bases from J, with 13 bases in between. The CDR3 extends over 15 amino acids. Sequenced material: PBMCs. The chain combines TRBV4-3 with TRBJ1-2, with a possible D match to TRBD1 (6 bases). This sequence originates from a woman aged 30 to 39 in good health and CMV-seropositive. The CDR3 DNA sequence: TGCGCCAGCAGCCAAGATTGGGGGCTGGGATATGGCTACACCTTC. Protein sequence: CASSQDWGLGYGYTF.